This T cell receptor beta chain was documented in a study of T cells in tumors and immune-related adverse events. The data were produced by immunoSEQ multiplex PCR, yet TCRdb's version contains in-frame clones alone and is incomplete. Altogether about 24,000 clones are present, about 93% being singletons, with the ten largest covering more than 1.1%. Trimming shortened V by 8 bases and J by 0 bases, and 17 bases separated the two germline ends. CDR1 is MRHNA, CDR2 SNTAGT, per germline. This CDR3 is 17 amino acids long. The sequence derives from a female donor with metastatic renal cell carcinoma. The chain carries TRBV6-4 and TRBJ1-6; D ambiguous. The material sequenced was lymph node tissue, taken from a patient treated with anti-PD-1 therapy. The CDR3 DNA is TGTGCCAGCTCGGTCGAAAGCGTCGGCTCCTATAATTCACCCCTCCACTTT. It encodes CASSVESVGSYNSPLHF.